This T cell receptor beta chain was recovered during a study of blood T cell repertoires in COVID-19. Study in general: Acute-phase and convalescent COVID-19 samples originated in the United States, Italy and Spain.

This clone was detected only once. Trimming removed 7 bases at V and 12 bases at J, with 13 bases between. Germline loops: CDR1 SEHNR, CDR2 FQNEAQ (reference sequence). This CDR3 comprises 11 residues. In the original analysis: It was from reference gene primer amplification that nucleated cell counts were estimated. Libraries were prepared by immunoSEQ multiplex PCR; TCRdb keeps only in-frame clonotypes and omits some of them. The V and J calls and the clone size are those of that table, but D and trimming were determined from the DNA. The sample carries some 200,000 clones, about four fifths recorded once.

The chain couples TRBV7-9 to TRBJ2-1, with D tentatively TRBD2 (6 bases). The material sequenced was peripheral blood. The TCR comes from a woman between 45 and 65 years old with active or convalescent COVID-19. The CDR3 DNA sequence: TGTGCCAGCACGCGAGGGACTTCGCAGTTCTTC. Translation: CASTRGTSQFF.